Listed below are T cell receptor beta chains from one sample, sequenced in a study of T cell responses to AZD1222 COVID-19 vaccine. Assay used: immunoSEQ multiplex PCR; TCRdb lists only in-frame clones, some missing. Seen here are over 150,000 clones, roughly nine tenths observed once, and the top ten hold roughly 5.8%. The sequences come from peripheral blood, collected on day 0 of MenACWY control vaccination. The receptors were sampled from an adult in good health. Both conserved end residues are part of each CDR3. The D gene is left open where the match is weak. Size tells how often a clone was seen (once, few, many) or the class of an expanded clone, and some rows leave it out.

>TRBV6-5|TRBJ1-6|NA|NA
CASRSGVINSPLHF
TGTGCCAGCAGGTCCGGGGTGATAAATTCACCCCTCCACTTT
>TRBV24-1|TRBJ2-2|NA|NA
CATSDPPRWGREYTGELFF
TGTGCCACCAGTGATCCTCCTAGGTGGGGCAGGGAGTACACCGGGGAGCTGTTTTTT
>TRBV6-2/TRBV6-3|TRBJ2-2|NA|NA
CASSSNTGELFF
TGTGCCAGCAGCTCTAACACCGGGGAGCTGTTTTTT
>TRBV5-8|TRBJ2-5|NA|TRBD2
CASSPVIRGGETQYF
TGTGCCAGCAGCCCGGTCATTCGGGGGGGAGAGACCCAGTACTTC
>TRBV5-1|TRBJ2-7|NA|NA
CASSPPNGTPREQYF
TGCGCCAGCAGCCCCCCCAACGGGACCCCCCGCGAGCAGTACTTC
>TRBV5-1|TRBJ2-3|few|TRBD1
CASSLGGQGATDTQYF
TGCGCCAGCAGCTTAGGGGGACAGGGCGCCACAGATACGCAGTATTTT
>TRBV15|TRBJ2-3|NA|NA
CATSRGAQGDTQYF
TGTGCCACCAGCAGAGGGGCCCAGGGGGATACGCAGTATTTT
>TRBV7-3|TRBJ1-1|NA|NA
CASSLLGGNTEAFF
TGTGCCAGCAGCTTATTGGGAGGGAACACTGAAGCTTTCTTT
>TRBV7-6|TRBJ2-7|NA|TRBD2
CASSLEVLAGAEQYF
TGTGCCAGCAGCTTAGAGGTACTAGCGGGAGCCGAGCAGTACTTC
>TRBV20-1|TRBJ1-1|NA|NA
CSVPDTPRAFF
TGCAGTGTTCCGGACACCCCGAGGGCTTTCTTT
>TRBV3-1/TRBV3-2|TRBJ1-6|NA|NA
CASSLTSSYNSPLHF
TGTGCCAGCAGCCTAACAAGCTCCTATAATTCACCCCTCCACTTT
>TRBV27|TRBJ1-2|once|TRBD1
CASRRTGLGGYTF
TGTGCCAGCAGACGGACAGGGTTAGGGGGCTACACCTTC
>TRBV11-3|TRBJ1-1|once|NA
CASSLDSWGNTEAFF
TGTGCCAGCAGCTTAGACAGCTGGGGGAACACTGAAGCTTTCTTT
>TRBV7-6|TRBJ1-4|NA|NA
CASSHNSATNEKLFF
TGTGCCAGCAGCCATAACAGTGCAACTAATGAAAAACTGTTTTTT
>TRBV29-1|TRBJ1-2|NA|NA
CSLLEDYGYTF
TGCAGCCTTCTAGAGGACTATGGCTACACCTTC
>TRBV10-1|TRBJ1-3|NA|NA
CASSLGGAGNTIYF
TGCGCCAGCAGTCTCGGCGGAGCTGGAAACACCATATATTTT
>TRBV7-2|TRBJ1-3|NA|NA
CASSLRGGGNTIYF
TGTGCCAGCAGCTTGAGGGGCGGCGGAAACACCATATATTTT
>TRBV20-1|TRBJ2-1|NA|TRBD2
CSAGDYHEQFF
TGCAGTGCAGGGGACTACCATGAGCAGTTCTTC
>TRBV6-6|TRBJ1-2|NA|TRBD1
CASSTGQGNYGYTF
TGTGCCAGCAGTACGGGACAGGGAAACTATGGCTACACCTTC
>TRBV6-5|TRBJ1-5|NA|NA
CASTNSLLNQPQHF
TGTGCCAGCACAAATTCCCTCTTAAATCAGCCCCAGCATTTT
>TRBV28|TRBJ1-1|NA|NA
CASSLTGHMNTEAFF
TGTGCCAGCAGTTTAACGGGACATATGAACACTGAAGCTTTCTTT
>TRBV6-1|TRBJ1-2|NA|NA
CASSEVRVGGNYGYTF
TGTGCCAGCAGTGAAGTACGAGTAGGGGGTAACTATGGCTACACCTTC
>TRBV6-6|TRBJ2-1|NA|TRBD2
CASSTLRGDYNEQFF
TGTGCCAGCAGTACCCTCCGGGGGGATTACAATGAGCAGTTCTTC
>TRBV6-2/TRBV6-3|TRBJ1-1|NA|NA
CASSPVVNTEAFF
TGTGCCAGCAGTCCCGTGGTCAACACTGAAGCTTTCTTT
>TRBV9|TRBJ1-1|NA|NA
CASSTLGRTEAFF
TGTGCCAGCAGCACTTTAGGGAGGACGGAAGCTTTCTTT
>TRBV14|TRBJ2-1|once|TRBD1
CASSQDEAQGRREQFF
TGTGCCAGCAGCCAAGATGAGGCACAGGGGCGTCGTGAGCAGTTCTTC
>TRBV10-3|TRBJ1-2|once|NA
CAISENLSTNYGYTF
TGTGCCATCAGTGAGAACCTGTCTACGAACTATGGCTACACCTTC
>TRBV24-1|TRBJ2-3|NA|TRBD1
CATSLNRGTDTQYF
TGTGCCACCAGTTTAAACAGGGGTACAGATACGCAGTATTTT
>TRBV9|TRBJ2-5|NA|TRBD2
CASSVAMSGRGTQYF
TGTGCCAGCAGCGTGGCGATGAGCGGGAGGGGGACCCAGTACTTC
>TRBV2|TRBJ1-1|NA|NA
CASSESQALPMNTEAFF
TGTGCCAGCAGTGAAAGTCAGGCATTACCCATGAACACTGAAGCTTTCTTT
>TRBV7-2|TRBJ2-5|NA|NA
CASSPRLGPQETQYF
TGTGCCAGCAGCCCCCGACTAGGGCCACAAGAGACCCAGTACTTC
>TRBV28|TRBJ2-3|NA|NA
CASSLSGESTDTQYF
TGTGCCAGCAGTTTATCAGGGGAGAGCACAGATACGCAGTATTTT
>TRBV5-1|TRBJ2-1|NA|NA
CASSPQELSSYNEQFF
TGCGCCAGCAGCCCTCAGGAACTCAGCTCCTACAATGAGCAGTTCTTC
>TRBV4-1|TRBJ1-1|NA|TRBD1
CASSLRGQYTEAFF
TGCGCCAGCAGCTTAAGGGGGCAGTACACTGAAGCTTTCTTT
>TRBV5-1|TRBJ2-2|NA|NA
CASSLLPGEAGELFF
TGCGCCAGCAGCTTGCTCCCGGGGGAGGCCGGGGAGCTGTTTTTT
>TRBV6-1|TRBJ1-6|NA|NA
CASSLDRDSPLHF
TGTGCCAGCAGCCTCGACAGAGATTCACCCCTCCACTTT
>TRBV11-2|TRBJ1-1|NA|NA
CASSLKENTEAFF
TGTGCCAGCAGCTTAAAGGAGAACACTGAAGCTTTCTTT
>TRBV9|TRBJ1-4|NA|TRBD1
CASSPRQGLDEKLFF
TGTGCCAGCAGCCCGCGACAGGGTCTGGATGAAAAACTGTTTTTT
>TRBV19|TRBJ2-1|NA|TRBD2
CASSRVTSGRRGEQFF
TGTGCCAGTAGCCGCGTCACTAGCGGGAGGCGGGGTGAGCAGTTCTTC
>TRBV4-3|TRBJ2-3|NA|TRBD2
CASSQEIAGGMYF
TGCGCCAGCAGCCAAGAAATAGCGGGGGGAATGTATTTT
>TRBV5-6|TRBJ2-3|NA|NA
CASSSRVDTQYF
TGTGCCAGCAGCTCCAGGGTAGATACGCAGTATTTT
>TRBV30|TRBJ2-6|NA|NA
CAWSVTRGFHSGANVLTF
TGTGCCTGGAGTGTCACCCGGGGGTTCCACTCTGGGGCCAACGTCCTGACTTTC
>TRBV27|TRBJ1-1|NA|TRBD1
CASSTLAGGYTEAFF
TGTGCCAGCAGCACCTTGGCAGGGGGGTACACTGAAGCTTTCTTT
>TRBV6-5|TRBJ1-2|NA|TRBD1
CASSRDSNYGYTF
TGTGCCAGCAGCAGGGACAGTAACTATGGCTACACCTTC
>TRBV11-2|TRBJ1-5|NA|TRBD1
CASSPDRGRNQPQHF
TGTGCCAGCAGCCCCGACAGGGGGAGGAATCAGCCCCAGCATTTT
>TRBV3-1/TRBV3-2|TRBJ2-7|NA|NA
CASSRDTIYEQYF
TGTGCCAGCAGCCGGGACACGATCTACGAGCAGTACTTC
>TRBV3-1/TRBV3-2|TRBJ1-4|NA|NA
CASSDTGGTNEKLFF
TGTGCCAGCAGCGATACGGGAGGGACTAATGAAAAACTGTTTTTT
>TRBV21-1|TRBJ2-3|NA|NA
CASSEADTQYF
TGTGCCAGCAGCGAAGCGGATACGCAGTATTTT
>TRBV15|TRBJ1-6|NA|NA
CATSPGTYNSPLHF
TGTGCCACCAGCCCCGGGACATACAATTCACCCCTCCACTTT
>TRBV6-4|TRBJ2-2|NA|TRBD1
CASSAQGQLGLFF
TGTGCCAGCAGTGCCCAGGGACAGTTGGGGCTGTTTTTT
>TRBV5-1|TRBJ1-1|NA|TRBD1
CASSSTGDSTMNTEAFF
TGCGCCAGCAGCTCAACAGGGGACTCGACTATGAACACTGAAGCTTTCTTT
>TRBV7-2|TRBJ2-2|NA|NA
CASSEDKPSTGELFF
TGTGCCAGCAGCGAAGACAAGCCGAGCACCGGGGAGCTGTTTTTT
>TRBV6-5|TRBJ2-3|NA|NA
CASGDGGTQYF
TGTGCCAGCGGGGATGGGGGGACGCAGTATTTT
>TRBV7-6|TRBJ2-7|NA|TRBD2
CASSPRASGNYEQYF
TGTGCCAGCAGCCCCCGGGCTAGCGGGAATTACGAGCAGTACTTC
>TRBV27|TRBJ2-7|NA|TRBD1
CASSSTGTGVYEQYF
TGTGCCAGCAGTTCAACCGGGACAGGGGTCTACGAGCAGTACTTC